This T cell receptor (beta chain) was retrieved from a study of cytomegalovirus exposure and HLA in healthy donors. The CDR3 consists of 14 residues. Germline values: CDR1 SEHNR, CDR2 FQNEAQ (reference sequence). J was trimmed by 6 bases and V by 6 bases; bases with no gene match: 11. Profiling relied on immunoSEQ multiplex PCR, and the TCRdb table lists in-frame clones only, not all of them. Of 150,000 to 200,000 clones in the sample, about 82% were seen once. Sequencing was performed on PBMCs. The chain recombines TRBV7-9 with TRBJ2-7, with 7 bases matching TRBD1. This TCR was sampled from a young woman in good health and CMV-seronegative. The CDR3 DNA follows: TGTGCCAGCAGACAAATCCAGGGGGTGGGCGAGCAGTACTTC. Residues: CASRQIQGVGEQYF.